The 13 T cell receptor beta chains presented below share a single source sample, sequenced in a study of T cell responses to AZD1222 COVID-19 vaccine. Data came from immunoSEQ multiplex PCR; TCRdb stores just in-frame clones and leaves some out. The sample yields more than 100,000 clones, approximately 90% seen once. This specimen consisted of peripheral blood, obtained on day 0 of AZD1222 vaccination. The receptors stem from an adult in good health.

CDR3 DNA: TGTGCCAGCAGTTTGGGAGGTCGGTGGGAGACCCAGTACTTC. Its protein product is CASSLGGRWETQYF. The chain links TRBV28 to TRBJ2-5, with D maybe TRBD2 (6 bases). Germline CDR1 and CDR2: MDHEN and SYDVKM. Trimming pared 3 bases from V and 5 bases from J, leaving 13 bases between. CDR3 length equals 14 residues.

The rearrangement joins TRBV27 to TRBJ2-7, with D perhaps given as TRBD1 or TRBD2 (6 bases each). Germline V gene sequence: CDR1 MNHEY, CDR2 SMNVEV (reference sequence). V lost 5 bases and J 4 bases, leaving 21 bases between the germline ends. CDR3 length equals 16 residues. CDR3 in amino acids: CASSDPRGGGRYEQYF. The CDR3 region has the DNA TGTGCCAGCAGTGACCCCAGGGGTGGAGGGCGTTACGAGCAGTACTTC.

Here the CDR3 reads CASSRESQETQYF. DNA for the CDR3: TGTGCCAGCAGCAGGGAGTCTCAGGAGACCCAGTACTTC. The J gene is TRBJ2-5, the V gene TRBV2; D is tentatively TRBD1 or TRBD2 (5 bases each). V dropped 6 bases and J dropped 5 bases, with 13 bases sitting between them. The CDR3 runs 13 residues. Germline V gene sequence: CDR1 SNHLY, CDR2 FYNNEI.

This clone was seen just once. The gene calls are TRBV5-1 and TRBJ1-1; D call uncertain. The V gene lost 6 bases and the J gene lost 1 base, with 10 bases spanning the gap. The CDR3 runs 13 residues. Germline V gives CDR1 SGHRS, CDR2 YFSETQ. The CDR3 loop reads CASKGGQNTEAFF. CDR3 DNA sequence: TGCGCCAGCAAAGGCGGCCAGAACACTGAAGCTTTCTTT.

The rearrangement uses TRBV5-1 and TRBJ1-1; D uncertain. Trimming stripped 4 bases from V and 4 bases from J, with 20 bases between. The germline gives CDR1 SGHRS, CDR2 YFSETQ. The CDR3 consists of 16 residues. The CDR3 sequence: CASSPLVSAGGTEAFF. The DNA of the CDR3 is TGCGCCAGCAGCCCCTTGGTCTCCGCCGGCGGCACTGAAGCTTTCTTT.

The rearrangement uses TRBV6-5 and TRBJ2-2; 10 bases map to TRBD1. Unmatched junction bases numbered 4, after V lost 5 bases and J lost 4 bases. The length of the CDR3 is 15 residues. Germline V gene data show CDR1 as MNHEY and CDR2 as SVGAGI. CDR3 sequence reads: CASSRDRGGTGELFF. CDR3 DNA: TGTGCCAGCAGTCGGGACAGGGGTGGCACCGGGGAGCTGTTTTTT.

CDR3 sequence (DNA): TGTGCCAGCAGCAAGGGACAGGGTATCAATCAGCCCCAGCATTTT. It encodes CASSKGQGINQPQHF. This rearrangement joins TRBV6-5 to TRBJ1-5; 9 bases are shared with TRBD1. V lost 6 bases to trimming and J lost 3 bases; unmatched junction nucleotides: 6. There are 15 residues in the CDR3. Germline CDR1 and CDR2: MNHEY and SVGAGI.

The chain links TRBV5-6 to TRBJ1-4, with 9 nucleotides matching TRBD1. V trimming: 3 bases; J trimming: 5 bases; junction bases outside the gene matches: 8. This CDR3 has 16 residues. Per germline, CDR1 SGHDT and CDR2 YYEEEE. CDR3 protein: CASSWGTGLSNEKLFF. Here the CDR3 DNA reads TGTGCCAGCAGCTGGGGGACAGGGTTGAGCAATGAAAAACTGTTTTTT.

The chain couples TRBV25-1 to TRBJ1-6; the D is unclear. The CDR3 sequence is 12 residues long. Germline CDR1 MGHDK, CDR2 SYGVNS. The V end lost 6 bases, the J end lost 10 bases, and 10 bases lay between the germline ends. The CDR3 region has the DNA TGTGCCAGCAGCGTGGTAGGGTCACCCCTCCACTTT. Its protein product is CASSVVGSPLHF.

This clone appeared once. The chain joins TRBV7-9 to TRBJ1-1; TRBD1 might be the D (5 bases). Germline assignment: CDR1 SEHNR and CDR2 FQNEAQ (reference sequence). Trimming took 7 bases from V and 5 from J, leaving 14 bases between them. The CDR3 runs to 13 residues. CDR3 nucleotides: TGTGCCAGCACCGCAAGGGGAGGGACTGAAGCTTTCTTT. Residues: CASTARGGTEAFF.

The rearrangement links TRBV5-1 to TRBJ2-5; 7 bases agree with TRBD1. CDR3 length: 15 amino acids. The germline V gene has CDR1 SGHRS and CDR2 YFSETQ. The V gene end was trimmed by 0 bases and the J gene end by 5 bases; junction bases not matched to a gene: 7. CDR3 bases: TGCGCCAGCAGCTTGGCCGGGACAGCCGAGGAGACCCAGTACTTC. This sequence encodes CASSLAGTAEETQYF.

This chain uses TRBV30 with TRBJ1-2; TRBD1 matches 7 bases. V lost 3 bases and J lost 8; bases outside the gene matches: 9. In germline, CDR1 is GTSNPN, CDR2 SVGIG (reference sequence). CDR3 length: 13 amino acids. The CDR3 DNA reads TGTGCCTGGAGAGAGACAGGGTCTCGGGGCTACACCTTC. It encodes CAWRETGSRGYTF.

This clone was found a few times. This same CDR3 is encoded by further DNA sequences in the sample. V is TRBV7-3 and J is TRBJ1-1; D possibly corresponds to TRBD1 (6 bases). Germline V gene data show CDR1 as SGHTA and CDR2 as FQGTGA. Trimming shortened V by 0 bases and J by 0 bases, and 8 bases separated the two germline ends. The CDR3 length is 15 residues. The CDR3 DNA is TGTGCCAGCAGCTTAACTCCAGGGGTGAACACTGAAGCTTTCTTT. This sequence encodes CASSLTPGVNTEAFF.